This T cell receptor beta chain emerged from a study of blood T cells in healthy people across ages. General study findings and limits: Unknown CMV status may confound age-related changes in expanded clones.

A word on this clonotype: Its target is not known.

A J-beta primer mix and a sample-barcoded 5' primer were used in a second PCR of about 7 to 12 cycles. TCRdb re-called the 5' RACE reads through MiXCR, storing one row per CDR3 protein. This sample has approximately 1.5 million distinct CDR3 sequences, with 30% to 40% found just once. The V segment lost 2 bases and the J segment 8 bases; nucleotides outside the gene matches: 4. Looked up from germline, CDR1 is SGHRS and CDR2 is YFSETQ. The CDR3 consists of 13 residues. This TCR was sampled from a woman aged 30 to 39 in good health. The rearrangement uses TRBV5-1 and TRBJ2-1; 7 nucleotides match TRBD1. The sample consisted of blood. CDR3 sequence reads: CASSFPDRDEQFF. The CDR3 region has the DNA TGCGCCAGCAGCTTCCCCGACAGGGATGAGCAGTTCTTC.